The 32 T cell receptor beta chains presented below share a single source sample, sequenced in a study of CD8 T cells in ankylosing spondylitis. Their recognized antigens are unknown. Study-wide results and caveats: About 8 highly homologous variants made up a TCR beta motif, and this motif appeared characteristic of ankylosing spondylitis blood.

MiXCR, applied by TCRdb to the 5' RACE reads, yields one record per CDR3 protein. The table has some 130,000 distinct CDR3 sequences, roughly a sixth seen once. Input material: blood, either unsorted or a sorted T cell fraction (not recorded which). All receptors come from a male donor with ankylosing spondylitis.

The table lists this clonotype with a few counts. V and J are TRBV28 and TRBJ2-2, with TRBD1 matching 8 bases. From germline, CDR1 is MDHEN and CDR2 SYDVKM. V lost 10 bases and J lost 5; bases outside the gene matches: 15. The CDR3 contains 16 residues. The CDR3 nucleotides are TGTGCCACCCTGGACAGGGCTGGGGAGAGGACCGGGGAGCTGTTTTTT. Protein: CATLDRAGERTGELFF.

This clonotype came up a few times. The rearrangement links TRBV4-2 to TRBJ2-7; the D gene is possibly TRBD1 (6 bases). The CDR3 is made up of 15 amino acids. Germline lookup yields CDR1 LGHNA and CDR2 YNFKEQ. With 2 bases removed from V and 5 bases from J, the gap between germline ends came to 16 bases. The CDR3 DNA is TGTGCCAGCAGCCAACACCTCCGGGACAATGACGAGCAGTACTTC. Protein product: CASSQHLRDNDEQYF.

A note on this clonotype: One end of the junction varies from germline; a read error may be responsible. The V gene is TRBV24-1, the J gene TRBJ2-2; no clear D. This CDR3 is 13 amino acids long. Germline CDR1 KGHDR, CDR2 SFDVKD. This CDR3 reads CVTIEANTGELFF. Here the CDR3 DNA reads TGTGTCACCATCGAAGCGAACACCGGGGAGCTGTTTTTT.

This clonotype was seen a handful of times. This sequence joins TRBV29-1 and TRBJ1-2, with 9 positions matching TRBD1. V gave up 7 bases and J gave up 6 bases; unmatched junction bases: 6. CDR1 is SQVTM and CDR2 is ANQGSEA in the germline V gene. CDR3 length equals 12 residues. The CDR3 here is CSGWTGADGYTF. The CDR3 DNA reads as TGCAGCGGGTGGACAGGGGCTGATGGCTACACCTTC.

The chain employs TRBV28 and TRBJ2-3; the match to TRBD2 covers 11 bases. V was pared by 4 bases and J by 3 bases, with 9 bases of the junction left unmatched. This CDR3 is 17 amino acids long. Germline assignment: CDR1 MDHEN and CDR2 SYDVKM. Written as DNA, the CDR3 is TGTGCCAGCAGTTCGGGGCTAGCGGGAGGTCGTACAGATACGCAGTATTTT. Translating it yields CASSSGLAGGRTDTQYF.

The CDR3 loop reads CASSQIAGLAGENIQYF. CDR3 nucleotide sequence: TGCGCCAGCAGCCAAATCGCGGGACTAGCGGGAGAAAACATTCAGTACTTC. The V call is TRBV4-1, the J call TRBJ2-4, with 14 bases identical to TRBD2. Germline CDR1 and CDR2: MGHRA and YSYEKL. The J segment lost 5 bases and the V segment lost 2 bases, leaving 5 bases of the junction unmatched. This CDR3 spans 17 amino acids.

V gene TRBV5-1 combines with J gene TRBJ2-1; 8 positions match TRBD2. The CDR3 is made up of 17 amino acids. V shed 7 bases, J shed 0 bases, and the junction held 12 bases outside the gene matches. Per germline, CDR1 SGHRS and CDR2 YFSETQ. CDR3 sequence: CASSELAVPSSYNEQFF. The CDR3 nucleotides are TGCGCCAGCTCGGAACTAGCGGTTCCTAGCTCCTACAATGAGCAGTTCTTC. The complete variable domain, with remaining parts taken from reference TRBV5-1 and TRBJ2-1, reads KAGVTQTPRYLIKTRGQQVTLSCSPISGHRSVSWYQQTPGQGLQFLFEYFSETQRNKGNFPGRFSGRQFSNSRSEMNVSTLELGDSALYLCASSELAVPSSYNEQFFGPGTRLTVL.

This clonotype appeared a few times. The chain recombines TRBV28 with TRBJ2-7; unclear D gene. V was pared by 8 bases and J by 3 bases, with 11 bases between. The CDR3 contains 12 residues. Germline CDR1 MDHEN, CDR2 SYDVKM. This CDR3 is CASGLVSYEQYF. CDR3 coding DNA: TGTGCCAGCGGTCTGGTAAGCTACGAGCAGTACTTC.

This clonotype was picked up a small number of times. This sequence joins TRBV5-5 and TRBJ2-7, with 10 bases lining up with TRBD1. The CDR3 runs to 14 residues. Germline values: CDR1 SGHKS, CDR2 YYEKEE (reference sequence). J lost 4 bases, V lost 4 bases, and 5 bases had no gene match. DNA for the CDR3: TGTGCCAGCAGCACCCCGGGACAGGGGTACGAGCAGTACTTC. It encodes CASSTPGQGYEQYF.

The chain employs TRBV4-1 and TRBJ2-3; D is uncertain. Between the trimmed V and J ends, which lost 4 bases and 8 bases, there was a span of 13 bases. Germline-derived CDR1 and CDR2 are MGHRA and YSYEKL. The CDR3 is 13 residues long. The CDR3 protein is CASSPPGGGTQYF. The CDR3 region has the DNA TGCGCCAGCAGCCCGCCAGGTGGCGGTACGCAGTATTTT.

CDR3 amino acids: CASTKGGVFQPQHF. The CDR3 coding sequence is TGTGCCAGCACTAAAGGAGGGGTGTTTCAGCCCCAGCATTTT. The gene calls are TRBV12-3 or TRBV12-4 and TRBJ1-5, with D maybe TRBD1 (5 bases). With 7 bases removed from V and 6 bases from J, the gap between germline ends came to 16 bases. CDR3 size: 14 residues.

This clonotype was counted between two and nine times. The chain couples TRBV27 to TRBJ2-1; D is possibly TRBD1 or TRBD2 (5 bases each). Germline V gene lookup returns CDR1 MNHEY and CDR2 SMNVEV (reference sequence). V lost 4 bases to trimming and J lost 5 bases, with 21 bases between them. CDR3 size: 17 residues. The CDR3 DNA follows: TGTGCCAGCAGTTCCCTCCTGGGACCCGTTATGAACAATGAGCAGTTCTTC. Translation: CASSSLLGPVMNNEQFF.

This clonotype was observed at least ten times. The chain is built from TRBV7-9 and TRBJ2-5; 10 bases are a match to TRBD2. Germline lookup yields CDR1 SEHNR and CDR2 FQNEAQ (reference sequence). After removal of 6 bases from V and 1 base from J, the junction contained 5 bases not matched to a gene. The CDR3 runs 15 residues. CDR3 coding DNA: TGTGCCAGCAGAGGGGGACTAGCGATCCAAGAGACCCAGTACTTC. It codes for CASRGGLAIQETQYF.

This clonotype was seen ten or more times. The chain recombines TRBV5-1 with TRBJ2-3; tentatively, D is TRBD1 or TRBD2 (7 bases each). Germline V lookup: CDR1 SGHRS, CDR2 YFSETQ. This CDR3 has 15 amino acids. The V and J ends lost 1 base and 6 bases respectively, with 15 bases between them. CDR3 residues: CASSLTGEGQDTQYF. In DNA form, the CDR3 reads TGCGCCAGCAGCTTGACAGGGGAGGGGCAGGATACGCAGTATTTT.

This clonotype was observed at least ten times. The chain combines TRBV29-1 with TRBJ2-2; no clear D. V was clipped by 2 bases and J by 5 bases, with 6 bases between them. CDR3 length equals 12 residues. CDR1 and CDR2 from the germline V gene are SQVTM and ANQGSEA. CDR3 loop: CSVELGTGELFF. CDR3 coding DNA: TGCAGCGTTGAACTCGGGACCGGGGAGCTGTTTTTT.

CDR3: CASSQTTGTNEKLFF. CDR3 in DNA: TGTGCCAGCAGTCAGACGACAGGAACTAATGAAAAACTGTTTTTT. V is TRBV28 and J is TRBJ1-4; a weak D match, TRBD1 (6 bases). Trimming removed 5 bases from V and 1 base from J, with 11 bases in between. Germline lookup yields CDR1 MDHEN and CDR2 SYDVKM. CDR3 size: 15 residues.

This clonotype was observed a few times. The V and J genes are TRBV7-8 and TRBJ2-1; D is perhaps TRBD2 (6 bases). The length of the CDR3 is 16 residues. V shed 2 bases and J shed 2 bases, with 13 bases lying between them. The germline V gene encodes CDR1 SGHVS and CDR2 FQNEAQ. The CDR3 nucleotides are TGTGCCAGCAGCTTAAGGGCGGGAATCGCCTACAATGAGCAGTTCTTC. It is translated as CASSLRAGIAYNEQFF.

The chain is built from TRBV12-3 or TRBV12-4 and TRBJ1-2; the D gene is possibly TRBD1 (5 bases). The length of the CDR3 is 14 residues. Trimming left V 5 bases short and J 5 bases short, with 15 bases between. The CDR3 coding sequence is TGTGCCAGCAGTACAGGCTCGGTTTGGTATGGCTACACCTTC. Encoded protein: CASSTGSVWYGYTF.

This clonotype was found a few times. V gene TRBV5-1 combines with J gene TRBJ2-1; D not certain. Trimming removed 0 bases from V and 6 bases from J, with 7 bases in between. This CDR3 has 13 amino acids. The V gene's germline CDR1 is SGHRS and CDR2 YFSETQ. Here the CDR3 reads CASSLDLTNEQFF. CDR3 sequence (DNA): TGCGCCAGCAGCTTGGATCTGACCAATGAGCAGTTCTTC.

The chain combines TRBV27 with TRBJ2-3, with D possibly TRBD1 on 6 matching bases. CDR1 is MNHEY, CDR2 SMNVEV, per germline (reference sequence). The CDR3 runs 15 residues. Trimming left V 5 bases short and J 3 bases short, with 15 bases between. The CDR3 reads CASSNRVSGTDTQYF. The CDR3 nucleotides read TGTGCCAGCAGTAACAGGGTATCGGGAACAGATACGCAGTATTTT.

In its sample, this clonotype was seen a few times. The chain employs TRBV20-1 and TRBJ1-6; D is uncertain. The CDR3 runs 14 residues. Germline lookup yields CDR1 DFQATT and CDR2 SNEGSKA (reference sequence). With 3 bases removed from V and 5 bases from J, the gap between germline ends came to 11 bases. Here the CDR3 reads CSASPGVDNSPLHF. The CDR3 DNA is TGCAGTGCTAGTCCTGGAGTGGATAATTCACCCCTCCACTTT.

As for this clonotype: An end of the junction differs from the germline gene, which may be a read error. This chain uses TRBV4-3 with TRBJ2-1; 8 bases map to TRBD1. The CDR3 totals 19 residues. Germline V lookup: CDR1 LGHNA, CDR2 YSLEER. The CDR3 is CASSQDRFTRTGKNNERFF. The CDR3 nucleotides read TGCGCCAGCAGCCAAGATCGTTTTACCCGGACAGGGAAAAATAATGAGCGGTTCTTC.

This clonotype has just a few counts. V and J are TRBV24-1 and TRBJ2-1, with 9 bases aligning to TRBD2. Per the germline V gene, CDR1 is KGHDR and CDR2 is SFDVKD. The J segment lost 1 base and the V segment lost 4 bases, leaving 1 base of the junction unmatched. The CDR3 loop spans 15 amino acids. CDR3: CATSEGLASYNEQFF. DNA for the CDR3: TGTGCCACCAGTGAGGGACTAGCTTCCTACAATGAGCAGTTCTTC.

The CDR3 DNA sequence: TGTGCCAGCAGCTTAGGTCTACGTACAGGGGTGGAAGAGACCCAGTACTTC. It codes for CASSLGLRTGVEETQYF. The genes are TRBV7-9 and TRBJ2-5; 7 nucleotides line up with TRBD1. CDR3 size: 17 residues. The V and J ends lost 1 base and 3 bases, in that order; junction bases with no gene match: 11. CDR1 and CDR2 from the germline V gene are SEHNR and FQNEAQ (reference sequence).

CDR3 nucleotides: TGTGCCACCAGTCCGAGGACATTCCTTAACACCGGGGAGCTGTTTTTT. This sequence encodes CATSPRTFLNTGELFF. The gene calls are TRBV24-1 and TRBJ2-2; tentatively, D is TRBD1 (5 bases). Germline values: CDR1 KGHDR, CDR2 SFDVKD. The CDR3 extends over 16 amino acids. Trimming shortened V by 6 bases and J by 2 bases, and 15 bases separated the two germline ends.

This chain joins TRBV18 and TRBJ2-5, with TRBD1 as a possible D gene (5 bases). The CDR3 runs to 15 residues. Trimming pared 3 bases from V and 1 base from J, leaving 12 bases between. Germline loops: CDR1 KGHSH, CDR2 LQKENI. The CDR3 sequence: CASSPLHDSQETQYF. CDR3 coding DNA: TGTGCCAGCTCACCGCTTCATGACAGCCAAGAGACCCAGTACTTC.

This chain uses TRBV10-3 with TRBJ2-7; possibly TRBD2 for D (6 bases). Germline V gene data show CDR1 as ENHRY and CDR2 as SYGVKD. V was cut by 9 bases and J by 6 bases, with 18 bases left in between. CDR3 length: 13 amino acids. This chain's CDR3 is CAINSGKDGEQYF. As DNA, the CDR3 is TGTGCCATTAATAGCGGAAAGGATGGCGAGCAGTACTTC.

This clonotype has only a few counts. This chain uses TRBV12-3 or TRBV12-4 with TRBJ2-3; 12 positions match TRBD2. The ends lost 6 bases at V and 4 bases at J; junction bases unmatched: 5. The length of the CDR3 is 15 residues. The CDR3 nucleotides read TGTGCCAGCAGGATGACTAGCGGGAGTGCAGATACGCAGTATTTT. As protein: CASRMTSGSADTQYF.

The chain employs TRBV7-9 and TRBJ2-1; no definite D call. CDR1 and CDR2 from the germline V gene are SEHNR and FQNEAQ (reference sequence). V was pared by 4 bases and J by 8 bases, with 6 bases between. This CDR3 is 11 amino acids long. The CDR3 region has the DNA TGTGCCAGCAGCTCCGCCCATGAGCAGTTCTTC. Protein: CASSSAHEQFF. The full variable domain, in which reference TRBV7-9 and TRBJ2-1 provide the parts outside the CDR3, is DTGVSQNPRHKITKRGQNVTFRCDPISEHNRLYWYRQTLGQGPEFLTYFQNEAQLEKSRLLSDRFSAERPKGSFSTLEIQRTEQGDSAMYLCASSSAHEQFFGPGTRLTVL.

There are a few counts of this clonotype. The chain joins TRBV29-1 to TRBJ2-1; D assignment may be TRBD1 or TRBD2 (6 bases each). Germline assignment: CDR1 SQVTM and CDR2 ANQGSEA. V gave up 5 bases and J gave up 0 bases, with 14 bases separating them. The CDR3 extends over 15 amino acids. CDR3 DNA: TGCAGCGTTTTAGGGGGAGGCACCTCCTACAATGAGCAGTTCTTC. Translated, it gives CSVLGGGTSYNEQFF.

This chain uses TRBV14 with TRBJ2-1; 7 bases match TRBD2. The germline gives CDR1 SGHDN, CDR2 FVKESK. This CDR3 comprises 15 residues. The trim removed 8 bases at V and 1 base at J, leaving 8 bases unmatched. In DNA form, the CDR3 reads TGTGCCAGCTTTAGCGGGTCGCCTTCCTACAATGAGCAGTTCTTC. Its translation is CASFSGSPSYNEQFF.

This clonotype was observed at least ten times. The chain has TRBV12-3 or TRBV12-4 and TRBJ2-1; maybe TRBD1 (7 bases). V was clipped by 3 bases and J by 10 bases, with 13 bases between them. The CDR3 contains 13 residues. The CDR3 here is CASSLPGGLEQFF. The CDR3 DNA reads TGTGCCAGCAGTTTGCCAGGGGGGTTGGAGCAGTTCTTC.